The 30 T cell receptor beta chains in this list originate from one sample, sequenced in a study of T cell clones after liver transplantation. Sequencing used immunoSEQ multiplex PCR; TCRdb keeps in-frame clones, though not all of them. The profile shows roughly 70,000 clones, 80% of them singletons. The input for sequencing was CD4+ T cells from blood, taken before liver transplant. The receptors were gathered from a human donor who received a liver transplant.

The V and J genes are TRBV28 and TRBJ1-1; D is unclear. The V and J ends lost 7 bases and 0 bases respectively, with 9 bases between them. In germline, CDR1 is MDHEN, CDR2 SYDVKM. This CDR3 contains 13 residues. The CDR3 loop is CASKLDLNTEAFF. CDR3 sequence (DNA): TGTGCCAGCAAATTGGACCTGAACACTGAAGCTTTCTTT.

This clone was counted once. This chain uses TRBV28 with TRBJ2-7, with TRBD1 identical over 8 bases. In germline, CDR1 is MDHEN, CDR2 SYDVKM. The CDR3 spans 15 residues. J was trimmed by 2 bases and V by 7 bases; bases with no gene match: 10. In DNA form, the CDR3 reads TGTGCCAGCACCCTAAGGGACAGGTTGACCTACGAGCAGTACTTC. Its translation is CASTLRDRLTYEQYF. Combining the CDR3 with reference TRBV28 and TRBJ2-7 gives the whole variable domain DVKVTQSSRYLVKRTGEKVFLECVQDMDHENMFWYRQDPGLGLRLIYFSYDVKMKEKGDIPEGYSVSREKKERFSLILESASTNQTSMYLCASTLRDRLTYEQYFGPGTRLTVT.

This CDR3 reads CASSDRQIGAYEQYF. In DNA, the CDR3 is TGTGCCAGCAGTGATCGACAGATTGGGGCTTACGAGCAGTACTTC. V and J are TRBV6-1 and TRBJ2-7; tentative D call: TRBD1 (5 bases). The CDR3 covers 15 residues. From germline, CDR1 is MNHNS and CDR2 SASEGT. V was clipped by 3 bases and J by 4 bases, with 16 bases between them.

This chain connects TRBV19 to TRBJ2-3; D is perhaps TRBD2 (5 bases). V was pared by 7 bases and J by 1 base, with 15 bases between. Germline V gives CDR1 LNHDA, CDR2 SQIVND (reference sequence). This CDR3 is 15 amino acids long. The DNA for the CDR3 is TGTGCCAGTACCCCGGGTAGCGCACGCACAGATACGCAGTATTTT. Protein product: CASTPGSARTDTQYF. The whole variable domain, remainder taken from reference TRBV19 and TRBJ2-3, is DGGITQSPKYLFRKEGQNVTLSCEQNLNHDAMYWYRQDPGQGLRLIYYSQIVNDFQKGDIAEGYSVSREKKESFPLTVTSAQKNPTAFYLCASTPGSARTDTQYFGPGTRLTVL.

The J gene is TRBJ1-3, the V gene TRBV5-1; 11 bases line up with TRBD1. The CDR3 totals 16 residues. The V and J ends lost 2 bases and 4 bases, in that order; junction bases with no gene match: 5. Looked up from germline, CDR1 is SGHRS and CDR2 is YFSETQ. CDR3 in amino acids: CASSFGDRGIGNTIYF. The CDR3 DNA reads TGCGCCAGCAGCTTCGGGGACAGGGGGATCGGAAACACCATATATTTT.

The rearrangement joins TRBV2 to TRBJ1-1; 7 bases align to TRBD1. The CDR3 is 12 residues long. J lost 3 bases, V lost 8 bases, and 3 bases had no gene match. Per germline, CDR1 SNHLY and CDR2 FYNNEI. CDR3 DNA sequence: TGTGCCAGCGGGGGACAGTACACTGAAGCTTTCTTT. It is translated as CASGGQYTEAFF.

This clone was detected once. V and J are TRBV5-4 and TRBJ1-4, with D possibly matching TRBD1 (5 bases). CDR1 and CDR2 (germline): SGHNT, YYREEE (reference sequence). The V gene lost 3 bases and the J gene lost 1 base, with 19 bases spanning the gap. There are 18 residues in the CDR3. CDR3 coding DNA: TGTGCCAGCAGCTGGAGTTCGGGCAGGGAGAGAACTAATGAAAAACTGTTTTTT. Amino acids: CASSWSSGRERTNEKLFF.

The gene calls are TRBV7-3 and TRBJ2-7, with D hard to call. The V gene lost 2 bases and the J gene lost 6 bases, with 11 bases spanning the gap. The V gene's germline CDR1 is SGHTA and CDR2 FQGTGA. CDR3 length: 13 residues. This chain's CDR3 is CASSLGLQSEQYF. CDR3 DNA sequence: TGTGCCAGCAGCTTAGGGTTACAATCCGAGCAGTACTTC.

The J gene is TRBJ2-1, the V gene TRBV5-6; 10 positions match TRBD2. Germline CDR1 is SGHDT and CDR2 is YYEEEE. The CDR3 spans 17 residues. The J segment lost 6 bases and the V segment lost 3 bases, leaving 12 bases of the junction unmatched. Written as DNA, the CDR3 is TGTGCCAGCAGCTGGACACTACTAGCGGGAATGGCCAATGAGCAGTTCTTC. Translating gives CASSWTLLAGMANEQFF.

The chain recombines TRBV11-2 with TRBJ2-3; 7 bases are a match to TRBD2. CDR3 size: 15 residues. CDR1 and CDR2 from the germline V gene are SGHAT and FQNNGV. V trimming: 1 base; J trimming: 2 bases; junction bases outside the gene matches: 3. This chain's CDR3 is CASSLGGTNTDTQYF. CDR3 DNA: TGTGCCAGCAGCTTAGGCGGGACTAACACAGATACGCAGTATTTT.

This clone was counted once. The gene calls are TRBV7-9 and TRBJ2-6, with D unclear. CDR1 SEHNR and CDR2 FQNEAQ come from the germline V gene (reference sequence). Trimming removed 4 bases from V and 0 bases from J, with 4 bases in between. CDR3 length: 14 residues. The CDR3 here is CASSWGSGANVLTF. CDR3 DNA sequence: TGTGCCAGCAGCTGGGGCTCTGGGGCCAACGTCCTGACTTTC. Drawing the rest from reference TRBV7-9 and TRBJ2-6, the complete variable domain is DTGVSQNPRHKITKRGQNVTFRCDPISEHNRLYWYRQTLGQGPEFLTYFQNEAQLEKSRLLSDRFSAERPKGSFSTLEIQRTEQGDSAMYLCASSWGSGANVLTFGAGSRLTVL.

The chain is built from TRBV5-1 and TRBJ2-1; no clear D gene. The germline V gene has CDR1 SGHRS and CDR2 YFSETQ. CDR3 length: 15 amino acids. V gave up 5 bases and J gave up 6 bases, with 18 bases separating them. The CDR3 sequence: CASSPDPAPRNEQFF. DNA for the CDR3: TGCGCCAGCAGTCCCGACCCCGCGCCCCGCAATGAGCAGTTCTTC.

The chain carries TRBV30 and TRBJ2-2; D may be TRBD2 (7 bases). V gave up 2 bases and J gave up 3 bases, with 13 bases separating them. Per the germline V gene, CDR1 is GTSNPN and CDR2 is SVGIG (reference sequence). This CDR3 is built from 15 residues. The CDR3 loop is CAWSPQGRDTGELFF. The CDR3 region has the DNA TGTGCCTGGAGTCCCCAGGGGAGGGACACCGGGGAGCTGTTTTTT.

The rearrangement links TRBV29-1 to TRBJ2-1; 7 bases match TRBD2. Trimming at V came to 4 bases and at J to 13 bases, leaving 10 bases not matched to a gene. CDR1 is SQVTM, CDR2 ANQGSEA, per germline. The CDR3 is made up of 12 amino acids. In DNA, the CDR3 is TGCAGCGTTGCCCCGGGACTACCTTTCCAGTTCTTC. Amino acid sequence: CSVAPGLPFQFF.

This sequence joins TRBV5-1 and TRBJ1-1; possibly TRBD1 for D (6 bases). Per the germline V gene, CDR1 is SGHRS and CDR2 is YFSETQ. Trimming left V 0 bases short and J 3 bases short, with 12 bases between. The CDR3 is made up of 15 amino acids. The CDR3 loop reads CASSLVGGGDTEAFF. The CDR3 DNA reads as TGCGCCAGCAGCTTGGTAGGGGGTGGGGACACTGAAGCTTTCTTT.

The chain joins TRBV4-3 to TRBJ2-1, with a possible D match to TRBD2 (6 bases). The CDR3 runs to 15 residues. The V gene's germline CDR1 is LGHNA and CDR2 YSLEER. The V gene lost 1 base and the J gene lost 6 bases, with 13 bases spanning the gap. CDR3 DNA: TGCGCCAGCAGCCAAGGGGCTAGCGTTGGCAATGAGCAGTTCTTC. It translates to CASSQGASVGNEQFF.

The genes are TRBV18 and TRBJ2-1; D uncertain. The V end lost 0 bases, the J end lost 6 bases, and 12 bases lay between the germline ends. Germline assignment: CDR1 KGHSH and CDR2 LQKENI. This CDR3 region has 15 residues. This CDR3 is CASSPPSQSSNEQFF. The DNA for the CDR3 is TGTGCCAGCTCACCACCAAGCCAGAGCAGCAATGAGCAGTTCTTC.

The J gene is TRBJ2-3, the V gene TRBV5-1; possibly TRBD2 for D (5 bases). V was clipped by 5 bases and J by 5 bases, with 18 bases between them. This CDR3 region has 15 residues. Germline values: CDR1 SGHRS, CDR2 YFSETQ. CDR3 loop: CASRPKTISQDTQYF. The DNA for the CDR3 is TGCGCCAGCAGGCCTAAGACTATATCACAAGATACGCAGTATTTT.

In DNA, the CDR3 is TGTGCCAGCAGTGCCCGGGACAGGGGCCCCCGTAGCTCCTACGAGCAGTACTTC. Its translation: CASSARDRGPRSSYEQYF. The chain recombines TRBV28 with TRBJ2-7; 10 positions agree with TRBD1. Germline-derived CDR1 and CDR2 are MDHEN and SYDVKM. There are 18 residues in the CDR3. After removal of 5 bases from V and 0 bases from J, the junction contained 13 bases not matched to a gene.

CDR3 DNA sequence: TGTGCCAGCAGCTTAGAGGGAAAGGCTTTCTTT. Translating gives CASSLEGKAFF. The chain couples TRBV7-3 to TRBJ1-1; D unresolved. Trimming shortened V by 2 bases and J by 11 bases, and 9 bases separated the two germline ends. Germline V gene lookup returns CDR1 SGHTA and CDR2 FQGTGA. This CDR3 region has 11 residues.

The chain employs TRBV19 and TRBJ1-2; D is unresolved. Germline CDR1 and CDR2: LNHDA and SQIVND (reference sequence). The length of the CDR3 is 15 residues. V was trimmed by 3 bases and J by 0 bases, leaving 11 bases between them. CDR3 nucleotide sequence: TGTGCCAGTAGTATGCGGGGTTTGGCTAACTATGGCTACACCTTC. The encoded protein is CASSMRGLANYGYTF.

The rearrangement links TRBV27 to TRBJ1-2, with TRBD1 identical over 8 bases. The CDR3 runs 17 residues. V lost 5 bases to trimming and J lost 0 bases; unmatched junction nucleotides: 11. Germline CDR1 reads MNHEY; CDR2 reads SMNVEV (reference sequence). CDR3 loop: CASSPALGQGTNYGYTF. Written as DNA, the CDR3 is TGTGCCAGCAGTCCCGCCCTCGGACAGGGTACTAACTATGGCTACACCTTC.

The V and J genes are TRBV27 and TRBJ1-1; no definite D call. Germline-derived CDR1 and CDR2 are MNHEY and SMNVEV (reference sequence). The length of the CDR3 is 13 residues. V lost 7 bases to trimming and J lost 11 bases, with 20 bases between them. The CDR3 loop is CASTSGPRREAFF. The DNA for the CDR3 is TGTGCCAGCACTAGCGGCCCTAGGAGGGAGGCTTTCTTT.

This clone was seen a handful of times. The chain joins TRBV10-1 to TRBJ1-5; TRBD1 aligns across 7 bases. This CDR3 is 16 amino acids long. After removal of 6 bases from V and 0 bases from J, the junction contained 8 bases not matched to a gene. Germline loops: CDR1 WNHNN, CDR2 SYGVQD (reference sequence). This CDR3 is CASRDRDRNSNQPQHF. The CDR3 DNA reads TGCGCCAGCAGAGACCGGGACAGAAATAGCAATCAGCCCCAGCATTTT.

This clone came up a few times. This sequence joins TRBV5-6 and TRBJ2-1; 7 nucleotides agree with TRBD2. Unmatched junction bases numbered 6, after V lost 0 bases and J lost 6 bases. The CDR3 contains 15 residues. Germline CDR1 SGHDT, CDR2 YYEEEE. This chain's CDR3 is CASSLVWEGFNEQFF. As DNA, the CDR3 is TGTGCCAGCAGCTTGGTGTGGGAGGGCTTCAATGAGCAGTTCTTC.

The genes are TRBV27 and TRBJ2-7; a possible D gene is TRBD1 (5 bases). From germline, CDR1 is MNHEY and CDR2 SMNVEV (reference sequence). V lost 5 bases and J 3 bases, leaving 14 bases between the germline ends. CDR3 length: 14 amino acids. CDR3 loop: CASSKTAFNYEQYF. CDR3 nucleotides: TGTGCCAGCAGTAAGACAGCCTTCAACTACGAGCAGTACTTC.

The rearrangement joins TRBV28 to TRBJ2-7; D uncertain. The germline gives CDR1 MDHEN, CDR2 SYDVKM. This CDR3 is 15 amino acids long. Trimming pared 4 bases from V and 5 bases from J, leaving 18 bases between. As DNA, the CDR3 is TGTGCCAGCAGTTCGCCCAATGAGGTCCTCCACGAGCAGTACTTC. Translating it yields CASSSPNEVLHEQYF.

V and J are TRBV4-2 and TRBJ1-5, with unresolved D. Germline V gene lookup returns CDR1 LGHNA and CDR2 YNFKEQ. The ends were cut back, 5 bases at V and 9 bases at J, with 23 bases in the middle. This CDR3 is built from 16 residues. The DNA of the CDR3 is TGTGCCAGCAGCTTGGGAGGGTCGGCAGGCCAAGGGCCCCAGCATTTT. This sequence encodes CASSLGGSAGQGPQHF.

The gene calls are TRBV20-1 and TRBJ1-2, with D unresolved. Germline CDR1 DFQATT, CDR2 SNEGSKA (reference sequence). V was pared by 7 bases and J by 2 bases, with 8 bases between. The CDR3 extends over 11 amino acids. The CDR3 sequence is CSEAENYGYTF. The CDR3 DNA reads as TGCAGTGAGGCAGAGAACTATGGCTACACCTTC.

The rearrangement joins TRBV7-2 to TRBJ1-3; D remains ambiguous. Trimming removed 2 bases from V and 0 bases from J, with 8 bases in between. CDR1 SGHTA and CDR2 FQGNSA come from the germline V gene. CDR3 size: 15 residues. The chain's CDR3 is CASSLLGISGNTIYF. As DNA, the CDR3 is TGTGCCAGCAGCTTACTTGGGATCTCTGGAAACACCATATATTTT.